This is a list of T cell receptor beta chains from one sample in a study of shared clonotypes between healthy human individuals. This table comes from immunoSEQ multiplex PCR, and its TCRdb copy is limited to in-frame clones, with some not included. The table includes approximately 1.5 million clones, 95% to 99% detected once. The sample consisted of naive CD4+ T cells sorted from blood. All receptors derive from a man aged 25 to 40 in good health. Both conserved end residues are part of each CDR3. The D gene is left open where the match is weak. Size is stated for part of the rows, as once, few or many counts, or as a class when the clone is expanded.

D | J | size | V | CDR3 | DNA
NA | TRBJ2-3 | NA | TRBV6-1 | CAITRAVGDTQYF | TGTGCCATAACACGGGCCGTGGGGGATACGCAGTATTTT
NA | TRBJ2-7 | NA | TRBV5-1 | CASSLSSYEQYF | TGCGCCAGCAGCTTGAGTTCCTACGAGCAGTACTTC
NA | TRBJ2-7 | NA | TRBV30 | CAWGRSYEQYF | TGTGCCTGGGGTAGGTCCTACGAGCAGTACTTC
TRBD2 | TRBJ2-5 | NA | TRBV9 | CASSPTSGRWQETQYF | TGTGCCAGCAGCCCTACTAGCGGGAGGTGGCAAGAGACCCAGTACTTC
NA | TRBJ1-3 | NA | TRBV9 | CASSVGWDSGNTIYF | TGTGCCAGCAGCGTAGGTTGGGACTCTGGAAACACCATATATTTT
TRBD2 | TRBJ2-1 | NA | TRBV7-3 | CASSPLAGGSYNEQFF | TGTGCCAGCAGCCCCCTAGCGGGAGGTTCCTACAATGAGCAGTTCTTC
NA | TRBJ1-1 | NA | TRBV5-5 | CASSFRTANTEAFF | TGTGCCAGCAGCTTCCGGACAGCGAACACTGAAGCTTTCTTT
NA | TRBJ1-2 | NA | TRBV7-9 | CASSQGGGYGYTF | TGTGCCAGCAGCCAAGGGGGAGGCTATGGCTACACCTTC
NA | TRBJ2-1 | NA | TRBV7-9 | CASSLGLAEQFF | TGTGCCAGCAGCTTGGGACTCGCCGAGCAGTTCTTC
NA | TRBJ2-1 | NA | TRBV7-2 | CASSADRGRLAGRDEQFF | TGTGCCAGCAGCGCAGACAGGGGGCGCCTAGCGGGACGAGATGAGCAGTTCTTC
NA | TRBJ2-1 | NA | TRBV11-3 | CASSPGRGLGEQFF | TGTGCCAGCAGCCCGGGGCGGGGGCTAGGAGAGCAGTTCTTC
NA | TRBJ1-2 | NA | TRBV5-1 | CASSSTYGYTF | TGCGCCAGCAGCTCTACCTATGGCTACACCTTC
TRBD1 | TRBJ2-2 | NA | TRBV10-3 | CAIRGDRDTGELFF | TGTGCCATCAGAGGGGACAGGGACACCGGGGAGCTGTTTTTT
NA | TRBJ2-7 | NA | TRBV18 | CASSPPDKGLGPYEQYF | TGTGCCAGCTCACCACCGGACAAAGGGTTAGGCCCCTACGAGCAGTACTTC
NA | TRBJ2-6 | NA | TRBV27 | CASSFWESGANVLTF | TGTGCCAGCAGTTTTTGGGAAAGTGGGGCCAACGTCCTGACTTTC
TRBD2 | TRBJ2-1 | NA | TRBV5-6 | CASSLWGLGQFF | TGTGCCAGCAGCTTGTGGGGACTAGGCCAGTTCTTC
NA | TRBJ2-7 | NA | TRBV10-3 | CAISEGGSSSYEQYF | TGTGCCATCAGTGAGGGCGGGTCGAGCTCCTACGAGCAGTACTTC
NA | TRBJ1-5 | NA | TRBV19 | CASSISPAGRDQPQHF | TGTGCCAGTAGTATATCCCCGGCGGGGCGCGATCAGCCCCAGCATTTT
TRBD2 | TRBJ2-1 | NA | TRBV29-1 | CSVLLAEFYNEQFF | TGCAGCGTCCTACTAGCGGAATTCTACAATGAGCAGTTCTTC
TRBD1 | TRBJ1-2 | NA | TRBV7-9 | CASSLRDRVAGYTF | TGTGCCAGCAGCCTCCGGGACAGGGTTGCTGGCTACACCTTC
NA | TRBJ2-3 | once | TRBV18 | CASSPGLTSTDTQYF | TGTGCCAGCTCACCAGGGCTCACTAGCACAGATACGCAGTATTTT
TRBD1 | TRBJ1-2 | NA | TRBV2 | CASSQGQEFNYGYTF | TGTGCCAGCAGTCAAGGACAGGAATTTAACTATGGCTACACCTTC
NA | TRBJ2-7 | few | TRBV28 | CASRNLYEQYF | TGTGCCAGCAGGAATCTCTACGAGCAGTACTTC
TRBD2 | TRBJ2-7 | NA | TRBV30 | CAWSRGLAATLSSYEQYF | TGTGCCTGGAGTAGGGGACTAGCGGCCACCTTGTCCTCCTACGAGCAGTACTTC
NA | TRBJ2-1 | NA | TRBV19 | CASSNRYNEQFF | TGTGCCAGTAGTAATAGGTACAATGAGCAGTTCTTC
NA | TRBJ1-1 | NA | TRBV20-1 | CSPPRGDEAFF | TGCAGTCCCCCCAGGGGCGATGAAGCTTTCTTT
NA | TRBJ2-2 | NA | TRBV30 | CAWRGLGTGELFF | TGTGCCTGGAGAGGGCTAGGCACCGGGGAGCTGTTTTTT
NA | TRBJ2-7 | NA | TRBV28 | CASSFGGPPYEQYF | TGTGCCAGCAGTTTCGGAGGGCCGCCCTACGAGCAGTACTTC
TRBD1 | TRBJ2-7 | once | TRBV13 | CASSSFRGTASYEQYF | TGTGCCAGCAGCTCCTTCCGAGGGACAGCCTCCTACGAGCAGTACTTC
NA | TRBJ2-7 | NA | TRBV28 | CASSLSGIYEQYF | TGTGCCAGCAGTTTAAGCGGTATCTACGAGCAGTACTTC
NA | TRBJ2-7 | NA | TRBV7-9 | CASSPRMIGLEQYF | TGTGCCAGCAGCCCTAGGATGATCGGGCTCGAGCAGTACTTC
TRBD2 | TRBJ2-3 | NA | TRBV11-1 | CASSLLREIGDTQYF | TGTGCCAGCAGCTTATTGCGGGAGATTGGGGATACGCAGTATTTT
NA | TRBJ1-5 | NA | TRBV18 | CASSPLRDGDQPQHF | TGTGCCAGCTCACCCTTAAGGGACGGGGATCAGCCCCAGCATTTT
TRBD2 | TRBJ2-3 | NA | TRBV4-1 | CASSQAQLTSGLTDTQYF | TGCGCCAGCAGCCAAGCACAACTGACTAGCGGCCTCACAGATACGCAGTATTTT
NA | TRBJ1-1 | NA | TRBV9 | CASSVGHGMNTEAFF | TGTGCCAGCAGCGTGGGCCACGGGATGAACACTGAAGCTTTCTTT
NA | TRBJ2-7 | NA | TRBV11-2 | CASSLTLYEQYF | TGTGCCAGCAGCTTAACGCTCTACGAGCAGTACTTC
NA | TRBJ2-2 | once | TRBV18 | CASSLRWLRPSQPKGNTGELFF | TGTGCCAGCTCACTTCGTTGGCTCCGACCCAGTCAGCCGAAGGGGAACACCGGGGAGCTGTTTTTT
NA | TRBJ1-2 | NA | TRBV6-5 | CASSYLQYYGYTF | TGTGCCAGCAGTTACTTACAATACTATGGCTACACCTTC
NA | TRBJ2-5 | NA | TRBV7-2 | CASSKRPLLYQETQYF | TGTGCCAGCAGCAAAAGGCCACTCCTGTACCAAGAGACCCAGTACTTC
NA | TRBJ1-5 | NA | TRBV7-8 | CASSSIAGQPQHF | TGTGCCAGCAGCTCGATAGCGGGTCAGCCCCAGCATTTT
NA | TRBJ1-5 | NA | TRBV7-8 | CASSRFKLQGQPQHF | TGTGCCAGCAGCCGTTTTAAGTTACAGGGTCAGCCCCAGCATTTT
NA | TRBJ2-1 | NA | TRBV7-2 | CASSLADPLVFF | TGTGCCAGCAGCTTAGCGGACCCACTAGTTTTCTTC
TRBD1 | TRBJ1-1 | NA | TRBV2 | CASSIGTGGIPEAFF | TGTGCCAGCAGTATTGGGACAGGAGGGATCCCTGAAGCTTTCTTT
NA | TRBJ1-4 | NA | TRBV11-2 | CASSLDSLFEKLFF | TGTGCCAGCAGCTTAGACAGTCTATTTGAAAAACTGTTTTTT
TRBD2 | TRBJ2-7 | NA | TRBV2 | CASSDGTSGSYEQYF | TGTGCCAGCAGTGACGGGACTAGCGGGAGTTACGAGCAGTACTTC
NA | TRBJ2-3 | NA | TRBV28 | CASSPPSINTDTQYF | TGTGCCAGCAGTCCCCCGTCCATAAACACAGATACGCAGTATTTT
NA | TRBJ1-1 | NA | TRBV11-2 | CASRGVGWNTEAFF | TGTGCCAGCAGGGGTGTAGGTTGGAACACTGAAGCTTTCTTT
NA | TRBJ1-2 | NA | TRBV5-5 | CASSSLSGYYGYTF | TGTGCCAGCAGCTCGTTATCGGGATACTATGGCTACACCTTC
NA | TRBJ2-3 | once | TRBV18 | CASSPSPGDTQYF | TGTGCCAGCTCACCATCTCCGGGGGATACGCAGTATTTT
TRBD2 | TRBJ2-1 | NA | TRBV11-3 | CASSLDTSGSYNEQFF | TGTGCCAGCAGCTTAGATACTAGCGGCTCCTACAATGAGCAGTTCTTC
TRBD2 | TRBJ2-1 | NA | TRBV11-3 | CASSRSSGFYNEQFF | TGTGCCAGCAGCCGTTCTAGCGGGTTCTACAATGAGCAGTTCTTC
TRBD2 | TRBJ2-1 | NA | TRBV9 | CASSVGREHNEQFF | TGTGCCAGCAGCGTAGGGCGGGAGCACAATGAGCAGTTCTTC